This entry is about one TCR beta chain. This CDR3 is 17 amino acids long. Germline V gene sequence: CDR1 PRHDT, CDR2 FYEKMQ (reference sequence). The data belong to a study of T cell clusters in autoimmune cytopenias. Each sample's input was roughly 230 ng genomic DNA, 30,000 to 45,000 genome equivalents. TRB was amplified by touch-down multiplex PCR, primer pools A and B combined. TCRdb processed the multiplex PCR reads again and assigns one entry to each CDR3 protein, with no DNA. The table lists 9,500 to 15,000 distinct CDR3 sequences. The data also belong to a second study, concerning T cell repertoires in aging, cancer and after chemotherapy. From that study: Roughly 8.9 million TCR reads were in the whole dataset.

This clonotype was sampled from a human donor in good health. The rearrangement joins TRBV13 to TRBJ2-2; TCRdb picks TRBD2, but there is no DNA to check that call. The specimen sequenced was peripheral blood. CDR3 residues: CASSLAVAGGNTGELFF.